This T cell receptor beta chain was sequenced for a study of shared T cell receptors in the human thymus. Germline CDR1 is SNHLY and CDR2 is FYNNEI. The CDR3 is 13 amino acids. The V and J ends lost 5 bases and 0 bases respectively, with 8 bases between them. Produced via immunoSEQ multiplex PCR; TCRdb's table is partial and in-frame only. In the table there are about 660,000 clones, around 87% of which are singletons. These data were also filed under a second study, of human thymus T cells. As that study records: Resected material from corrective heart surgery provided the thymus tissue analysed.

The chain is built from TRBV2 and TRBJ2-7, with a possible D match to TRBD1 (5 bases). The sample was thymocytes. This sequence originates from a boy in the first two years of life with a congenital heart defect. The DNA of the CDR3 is TGTGCCAGCAGTACGGACACCTCCTACGAGCAGTACTTC. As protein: CASSTDTSYEQYF.